One and the same sample provided the 19 T cell receptor beta chains below, sequenced in a study of T and B cells in COVID-19 patients. Multiplex PCR with BIOMED2 TRB-A/B primer pools amplified TRB rearrangements. Via MiXCR, TCRdb re-called the multiplex PCR reads, giving one row per CDR3 protein. Found here are roughly 15,000 distinct CDR3 sequences, 27% of them singletons; the top ten hold 3.1%. TRB was amplified from about 260-540 ng of blood genomic DNA. Sequences were obtained from blood. The receptor source for this set is a human donor who had recovered from COVID-19.

By share, this clonotype ranks as medium-sized. This chain links TRBV19 with TRBJ2-7, with TRBD2 matching over 10 bases. The CDR3 loop spans 15 amino acids. Per germline, CDR1 LNHDA and CDR2 SQIVND (reference sequence). V was pared by 6 bases and J by 0 bases, with 5 bases of the junction left unmatched. CDR3 region: CASRQSGRASYEQYF. For the CDR3, the DNA is TGTGCCAGTAGACAAAGCGGGAGGGCCTCCTACGAGCAGTACTTC.

The table lists this clonotype with a few counts. The V gene is TRBV5-6, the J gene TRBJ1-5; 9 bases agree with TRBD1. The CDR3 consists of 16 residues. V was pared by 4 bases and J by 0 bases, with 5 bases of the junction left unmatched. Germline V gives CDR1 SGHDT, CDR2 YYEEEE. The CDR3: CASSADRGNSNQPQHF. CDR3 sequence (DNA): TGTGCCAGCAGCGCCGACAGGGGGAATAGCAATCAGCCCCAGCATTTT.

The chain uses TRBV7-2 and TRBJ2-1, with D hard to call. The germline V gene encodes CDR1 SGHTA and CDR2 FQGNSA. This CDR3 is 13 amino acids long. Between the trimmed V and J ends, which lost 1 base and 3 bases, there was a span of 4 bases. The CDR3 region is CASSLGSYNEQFF. The DNA for the CDR3 is TGTGCCAGCAGCTTAGGGAGCTACAATGAGCAGTTCTTC.

This clonotype was detected a few times. The V and J genes are TRBV19 and TRBJ1-1; no reliable D call. The CDR3 has 15 amino acids. Germline CDR1 and CDR2: LNHDA and SQIVND (reference sequence). Trimming took 1 base from V and 1 from J, leaving 10 bases between them. This CDR3 reads CASSIALTGNTEAFF. As DNA, the CDR3 is TGTGCCAGTAGTATAGCTTTGACGGGGAACACTGAAGCTTTCTTT.

The chain uses TRBV6-5 and TRBJ2-7; perhaps D is TRBD1 or TRBD2 (6 bases each). There are 15 residues in the CDR3. Germline V gives CDR1 MNHEY, CDR2 SVGAGI. Deletions cut 5 bases from V and 2 bases from J, with 16 bases between. The CDR3 DNA reads TGTGCCAGCAGTGAACAGCCGGGGGCCGCCTACGAGCAGTACTTC. It codes for CASSEQPGAAYEQYF.

The chain has TRBV27 and TRBJ1-2, with D hard to call. The V gene lost 1 base and the J gene lost 7 bases, with 13 bases spanning the gap. The CDR3 has 14 residues. Germline CDR1 reads MNHEY; CDR2 reads SMNVEV (reference sequence). CDR3 sequence: CASSLLSGRGGYTF. CDR3 nucleotides: TGTGCCAGCAGTTTATTATCCGGACGAGGTGGCTACACCTTC.

Within the sample, this clonotype is medium-sized (0.01 to 0.1%). The chain links TRBV19 to TRBJ2-1, with TRBD2 identical over 9 bases. The CDR3 contains 16 residues. Germline CDR1 and CDR2: LNHDA and SQIVND (reference sequence). V shed 3 bases, J shed 4 bases, and the junction held 7 bases outside the gene matches. The CDR3 DNA reads as TGTGCCAGTAGTATGGGACGACTAGCGGCATACAATGAGCAGTTCTTC. Its translation is CASSMGRLAAYNEQFF.

The genes are TRBV14 and TRBJ2-1; no clear D. The CDR3 has 14 amino acids. V was shortened by 0 bases and J by 7 bases, with 10 bases between the two germline ends. Per the germline V gene, CDR1 is SGHDN and CDR2 is FVKESK. This CDR3 is CASSQDRLGNEQFF. The CDR3 DNA reads TGTGCCAGCAGCCAAGATAGATTGGGAAATGAGCAGTTCTTC.

In its sample, this clonotype ranks as medium-sized (0.01 to 0.1%). The chain recombines TRBV29-1 with TRBJ1-2; weak D call: TRBD1 (6 bases). The CDR3 is 13 residues long. Germline V gene data show CDR1 as SQVTM and CDR2 as ANQGSEA. The ends were cut back, 3 bases at V and 6 bases at J, with 14 bases in the middle. In DNA form, the CDR3 reads TGCAGCGTTGATCAATCAGGGGTCGATGGCTACACCTTC. It translates to CSVDQSGVDGYTF.

This clonotype qualifies as medium-sized (0.01 to 0.1%). The chain has TRBV19 and TRBJ1-2; 9 bases map to TRBD1. The germline V gene has CDR1 LNHDA and CDR2 SQIVND (reference sequence). The CDR3 is 14 residues long. J gave up 4 bases and V 10 bases, and 10 bases lay outside the gene matches. The CDR3 loop is CATGQGQGRYGYTF. The CDR3 nucleotides are TGTGCCACCGGTCAGGGACAGGGCCGCTATGGCTACACCTTC.

The V gene is TRBV5-3, the J gene TRBJ2-5, with 15 bases aligning to TRBD2. TRBV5-3 is sorted into the ORF group, with uncertain function. The CDR3 consists of 17 residues. The J segment lost 1 base and the V segment lost 2 bases, leaving 3 bases of the junction unmatched. DNA for the CDR3: TGTGCCAGAAGCTTAGAGGGACTAGCGGGGGGCCAAGAGACCCAGTACTTC. This gives the protein CARSLEGLAGGQETQYF.

By its share, this clonotype is medium-sized (0.01 to 0.1%). The genes are TRBV19 and TRBJ2-5; D is perhaps TRBD1 (6 bases). Germline V gene data show CDR1 as LNHDA and CDR2 as SQIVND (reference sequence). V shed 1 base and J shed 1 base, with 13 bases lying between them. The CDR3 sequence is 16 residues long. The chain's CDR3 is CASSIASWTVQETQYF. The CDR3 DNA is TGTGCCAGTAGTATAGCGTCTTGGACAGTCCAAGAGACCCAGTACTTC.

This chain joins TRBV7-9 and TRBJ2-1; D may be TRBD2 (5 bases). Germline V gene lookup returns CDR1 SEHNR and CDR2 FQNEAQ (reference sequence). Trimming removed 7 bases at V and 7 bases at J, with 20 bases between. The CDR3 consists of 15 residues. In DNA, the CDR3 is TGTGCCAGCACTGTCGACTATCCTGCATCTAATGAGCAGTTCTTC. It translates to CASTVDYPASNEQFF.

The V and J genes are TRBV7-9 and TRBJ1-6, with no clear D. Germline assignment: CDR1 SEHNR and CDR2 FQNEAQ (reference sequence). V was clipped by 1 base and J by 4 bases, with 11 bases between them. The CDR3 covers 16 residues. The CDR3 nucleotides read TGTGCCAGCAGCTTAGTTGGCCAGGAATATAATTCACCCCTCCACTTT. Translating gives CASSLVGQEYNSPLHF. Full variable domain (outside the CDR3, taken from reference TRBV7-9 and TRBJ1-6): DTGVSQNPRHKITKRGQNVTFRCDPISEHNRLYWYRQTLGQGPEFLTYFQNEAQLEKSRLLSDRFSAERPKGSFSTLEIQRTEQGDSAMYLCASSLVGQEYNSPLHFGNGTRLTVT.

V is TRBV7-6 and J is TRBJ2-7, with TRBD2 matching 12 bases. This CDR3 has 16 residues. Trimming removed 1 base from V and 2 bases from J; junction bases left unmatched: 3. Germline values: CDR1 SGHVS, CDR2 FNYEAQ. The CDR3 spells CASSLEASGRAYEQYF. In DNA, the CDR3 is TGTGCCAGCAGCTTAGAAGCTAGCGGGAGGGCCTACGAGCAGTACTTC.

Judged by abundance, this clonotype is medium-sized (0.01 to 0.1%). The chain employs TRBV19 and TRBJ2-1; TRBD1 aligns across 7 bases. The V segment lost 4 bases and the J segment 5 bases; nucleotides outside the gene matches: 5. The V gene's germline CDR1 is LNHDA and CDR2 SQIVND (reference sequence). CDR3 size: 14 residues. For the CDR3, the DNA is TGTGCCAGTAGTAAAAGGGACAGACACAATGAGCAGTTCTTC. It encodes CASSKRDRHNEQFF.

This clonotype was seen many times. V and J are TRBV18 and TRBJ2-1; 7 bases agree with TRBD2. Germline loops: CDR1 KGHSH, CDR2 LQKENI. Trimming at V came to 3 bases and at J to 0 bases, leaving 2 bases not matched to a gene. The CDR3 covers 15 residues. CDR3 protein: CASSPGGSSYNEQFF. The CDR3 region has the DNA TGTGCCAGCTCACCGGGGGGGAGCTCCTACAATGAGCAGTTCTTC.

DNA for the CDR3: TGTGCCAGCAGCTTGAGCGGTAGACGGGAGCAGTACTTC. Residues: CASSLSGRREQYF. V usage is TRBV5-5 and J usage is TRBJ2-7; D is possibly TRBD2 (5 bases). Between the trimmed V and J ends, which lost 1 base and 7 bases, there was a span of 12 bases. CDR3 length equals 13 residues. Germline V CDR1 and CDR2: SGHKS, YYEKEE (reference sequence).

V usage is TRBV7-2 and J usage is TRBJ2-6, with 9 bases aligning to TRBD1. Germline CDR1 SGHTA, CDR2 FQGNSA. After removal of 5 bases from V and 1 base from J, the junction contained 9 bases not matched to a gene. CDR3 length: 18 amino acids. CDR3 nucleotide sequence: TGTGCCAGCAGCGTCCACGGGACAGGGTGGTCTGGGGCCAACGTCCTGACTTTC. It specifies CASSVHGTGWSGANVLTF.